What follows describes a single T cell receptor (beta chain). This sample was included in a study of blood T cell repertoires in COVID-19. Across the whole study: Samples of COVID-19 (acute and convalescent) were obtained from the United States, Italy and Spain. From T cells, B-cell-depleted T cells, or PBMCs came the material, which was cDNA or gDNA.

Original processing methods: Reference gene primer amplification yielded estimated nucleated cell counts. Only in-frame clones appear in the TCRdb table, and some are missing; sequencing was by immunoSEQ multiplex PCR. D and trimming were read from the DNA, whereas the V and J calls and clone size are those reported in that table. This sample yields roughly 140,000 clones, of which 85% are seen a single time; roughly 2.9% belongs to the top ten. Trimming took 0 bases from V and 6 from J; bases not matched to a gene: 2. The CDR3 consists of 14 residues. Germline CDR1 is SGHNT and CDR2 is YENEEA. The TCR was taken from a man in his fifties or sixties with acute or convalescent COVID-19. V is TRBV11-3 and J is TRBJ2-1; 7 nucleotides line up with TRBD2. The sequenced sample was peripheral blood. CDR3 DNA: TGTGCCAGCAGCTTAGAAGCGGGACGCAATGAGCAGTTCTTC. Protein: CASSLEAGRNEQFF.